The present T cell receptor (beta chain) was sequenced within a study of beta chain features in type 1 diabetes. This clone was counted ten times or more. The V and J ends lost 2 bases and 5 bases, in that order; junction bases with no gene match: 10. The germline CDR1 and CDR2 sequences are SGHAT and FQNNGV. The CDR3 runs to 17 residues. Reverse transcription of all isolated RNA meant that expressed TCRB transcripts were sequenced. Sequencing was performed with immunoSEQ multiplex PCR; in TCRdb, only in-frame clones are kept and a portion is missing. Of nearly 350,000 clones in the sample, 7% to 9% were seen once.

The chain recombines TRBV11-2 with TRBJ2-1; 9 bases map to TRBD2. The sequencing sample was made of central memory CD4+ T cells from blood. The TCR was taken from a woman younger than 35 in good health. The CDR3 nucleotides read TGTGCCAGCAGCTTACAGCTAAAGACTAGCGGAAACAATGAGCAGTTCTTC. Translation gives CASSLQLKTSGNNEQFF.